The next 8 T cell receptor beta chains were all read from a single sample in a study of T-cell memory formation after mild COVID-19. TCRdb reanalysed the 5' RACE reads using MiXCR and keeps one entry per CDR3 protein. In the table there are about 240,000 distinct CDR3 sequences, approximately 9% of which are singletons. Sequencing was done on a sample of PBMCs or a T cell subset sorted from them (not recorded which). The receptors come from a man aged 18-30 years who had mild COVID-19 (a few samples of this study predate the infection). Cell type and time point are not known.

This clonotype occurred a few times. V is TRBV9 and J is TRBJ2-1; TRBD2 agrees at 11 bases. The J segment lost 8 bases and the V segment lost 3 bases, leaving 4 bases of the junction unmatched. The CDR3 extends over 14 amino acids. CDR1 and CDR2 from the germline V gene are SGDLS and YYNGEE. CDR3 region: CASSDGLAGHEQFF. The CDR3 DNA sequence: TGTGCCAGCAGCGACGGACTAGCGGGCCATGAGCAGTTCTTC. Variable domain in full (rest from reference TRBV9 and TRBJ2-1): DSGVTQTPKHLITATGQRVTLRCSPRSGDLSVYWYQQSLDQGLQFLIQYYNGEERAKGNILERFSAQQFPDLHSELNLSSLELGDSALYFCASSDGLAGHEQFFGPGTRLTVL.

The chain recombines TRBV5-1 with TRBJ1-2; D is undetermined. Deletions cut 4 bases from V and 5 bases from J, with 3 bases between. The CDR3 covers 10 residues. Germline V lookup: CDR1 SGHRS, CDR2 YFSETQ. CDR3: CASSEYGYTF. DNA for the CDR3: TGCGCCAGCAGCGAATATGGCTACACCTTC.

This clonotype was counted many times. For the CDR3, the DNA is TGCGCCAGCAGCCCAAGATCAGGGGAGGCCTATGGCTACACCTTC. It yields the protein CASSPRSGEAYGYTF. The rearrangement links TRBV5-1 to TRBJ1-2, with TRBD1 as a possible D gene (6 bases). Between the trimmed V and J ends, which lost 4 bases and 4 bases, there was a span of 17 bases. CDR1 is SGHRS and CDR2 is YFSETQ in the germline V gene. This CDR3 spans 15 amino acids.

This clonotype was seen a handful of times. The rearrangement links TRBV15 to TRBJ2-7; D gene ambiguous. V lost 6 bases to trimming and J lost 2 bases, with 11 bases between them. This CDR3 has 13 amino acids. Germline V gene data show CDR1 as LNHNV and CDR2 as YYDKDF (reference sequence). In DNA form, the CDR3 reads TGTGCCACCAGTCAGAAAGGAGCCTACGAGCAGTACGTC. It translates to CATSQKGAYEQYV.

This clonotype has just a few counts. The CDR3 DNA reads TGTGCCAGCAGCTTAGCGGGACTAGCAGCAGAGACCCAGTACTTC. Protein product: CASSLAGLAAETQYF. This chain connects TRBV7-8 to TRBJ2-5; 9 bases match TRBD2. From germline, CDR1 is SGHVS and CDR2 FQNEAQ. The V and J ends lost 0 bases and 4 bases, in that order; junction bases with no gene match: 3. This CDR3 has 15 residues.

The genes are TRBV12-3 or TRBV12-4 and TRBJ2-1; 9 positions agree with TRBD1. The length of the CDR3 is 15 residues. Trimming at V came to 6 bases and at J to 10 bases, leaving 13 bases not matched to a gene. For the CDR3, the DNA is TGTGCCAGCAGGGGGACAGGGTCTATTTTTGGAGAGCAGTTCTTC. Translated, it gives CASRGTGSIFGEQFF.

The V and J genes are TRBV12-3 or TRBV12-4 and TRBJ2-3; D gene ambiguous. The CDR3 totals 14 residues. The V end was cut by 7 bases, the J end by 2 bases, with 13 bases between. As DNA, the CDR3 is TGTGCCAGCATCTTGGGGTTCCCCACAGATACGCAGTATTTT. Its protein is CASILGFPTDTQYF.

This clonotype has a handful of counts. Here the CDR3 DNA reads TGTGCCAGCAGTTACTCGATAGGTTCCCAGGGGGACTATGGCTACACCTTC. This encodes CASSYSIGSQGDYGYTF. The V and J genes are TRBV6-5 and TRBJ1-2, with TRBD1 identical over 7 bases. Germline lookup yields CDR1 MNHEY and CDR2 SVGAGI. The junction had 10 bases not matched to a gene; V was cut back by 0 bases and J by 3 bases. The CDR3 loop spans 17 amino acids.